This TCR beta chain was recorded in a study of shared clonotypes between healthy human individuals. Note on this clone: Its specificity is not known.

Trimming shortened V by 4 bases and J by 3 bases, and 11 bases separated the two germline ends. The germline V gene encodes CDR1 SGDLS and CDR2 YYNGEE. There are 14 residues in the CDR3. Here immunoSEQ multiplex PCR was the method, and the copy in TCRdb shows in-frame clones only, minus some. The sample includes roughly 2,500,000 clones, under 95% of them seen just once. General study results and limits: Sequencing of the sorted subsets was shown by rarefaction to be incomplete despite large depth. Naive subsets generally had larger estimated richness than memory subsets.

Material for sequencing was naive CD4+ T cells from PBMCs. Subset noted: CD45RA+ positively selected. The chain uses TRBV9 and TRBJ2-1; D not certain. The sequence was obtained from a man younger than 30 in good health. Some clones in this sample may be carry-over from other donors' samples. CDR3 loop: CASSSLHGYNEQFF. The CDR3 DNA sequence: TGTGCCAGCAGCTCCCTCCATGGCTACAATGAGCAGTTCTTC.